This TCR beta chain was captured in a study of cytomegalovirus exposure and HLA in healthy donors. Study-level findings and limits: Rare TCR sequences predominated, though certain public TCRs were found in many donors. Earlier analysis found most TCR beta V segments productive about 90% or about 30% of the time. The study put some 150 TCR beta chains on its list as cytomegalovirus-associated. Across donors, sequencing depth was assumed by presence/absence analyses to be roughly uniform.

With respect to this clone: Its antigen is not known. Other nucleotide sequences from this sample produce the same CDR3.

The germline CDR1 and CDR2 sequences are DFQATT and SNEGSKA (reference sequence). This CDR3 has 11 amino acids. Trimming stripped 3 bases from V and 4 bases from J, with 7 bases between. Amplification used 60 Vbeta primers and 13 Jbeta primers. Profiling relied on immunoSEQ multiplex PCR, and the TCRdb table lists in-frame clones only, not all of them. Of approximately 140,000 clones listed, approximately 78% are singletons. This chain connects TRBV20-1 to TRBJ2-7; a possible D gene is TRBD2 (5 bases). This receptor was identified in a middle-aged woman in good health and CMV-seropositive. The material sequenced was PBMCs. CDR3 sequence (DNA): TGCAGTGCTAGCCCGGGGTACGAGCAGTACTTC. Its protein product is CSASPGYEQYF.